Each of the 15 T cell receptor beta chains below was sequenced from the same sample in a study of T cell responses to AZD1222 COVID-19 vaccine. Some clones are missing from TCRdb's copy, which holds only in-frame ones; the method was immunoSEQ multiplex PCR. This sample carries hundreds of thousands of clones, about 93% of them seen once, and the ten largest clones take around 1%. This material consisted of peripheral blood, taken on day 0 of MenACWY control vaccination. All receptors come from an adult in good health.

The chain combines TRBV19 with TRBJ1-2; 9 bases match TRBD1. Germline trimming cut 7 bases from V and 8 bases from J; bases unmatched to any gene: 8. The germline CDR1 and CDR2 sequences are LNHDA and SQIVND (reference sequence). The length of the CDR3 is 13 residues. The DNA of the CDR3 is TGTGCCAGTAAATCACAGGGGGCGTACGGCTACACCTTC. Encoded protein: CASKSQGAYGYTF.

For this clone: At the DNA level, this CDR3 is encoded by other sequences in the same sample as well. The chain has TRBV3-1 (or the pseudogene TRBV3-2) and TRBJ1-2, with D unresolved. Trimming removed 1 base at V and 7 bases at J, with 4 bases between. This CDR3 is 11 amino acids long. CDR1 and CDR2 (germline): LGHDT, YNNKEL (reference sequence). This CDR3 reads CASSQGGGYTF. In DNA form, the CDR3 reads TGTGCCAGCAGCCAAGGCGGTGGCTACACCTTC.

The chain links TRBV19 to TRBJ2-3; the D call may be TRBD1 or TRBD2 (5 bases each). V was cut by 8 bases and J by 5 bases, with 23 bases left in between. This CDR3 region has 16 residues. The germline V gene encodes CDR1 LNHDA and CDR2 SQIVND (reference sequence). CDR3 residues: CASRLVGAAPGDTQYF. In DNA, the CDR3 is TGTGCCAGTCGCCTAGTCGGGGCAGCCCCCGGAGATACGCAGTATTTT.

The rearrangement uses TRBV6-5 and TRBJ1-2; TRBD1 aligns across 9 bases. The trim removed 6 bases at V and 8 bases at J, leaving 7 bases unmatched. This CDR3 contains 13 residues. From germline, CDR1 is MNHEY and CDR2 SVGAGI. CDR3 in amino acids: CASRIQGARGYTF. The CDR3 coding sequence is TGTGCCAGCAGAATACAGGGGGCGCGAGGCTACACCTTC.

The chain recombines TRBV6-6 with TRBJ1-5, with 7 bases that match TRBD1. The CDR3 contains 14 residues. V trimming: 9 bases; J trimming: 5 bases; junction bases outside the gene matches: 10. Per germline, CDR1 MNHNY and CDR2 SVGAGI (reference sequence). The CDR3 reads CASTPTGKHQPQHF. Here the CDR3 DNA reads TGTGCCAGTACCCCGACAGGGAAGCATCAGCCCCAGCATTTT.

CDR3 in DNA: TGTGCCAGCAGTTACCTCGCGGGGAAGGGTGACAATCAGCCCCAGCATTTT. As protein: CASSYLAGKGDNQPQHF. The chain links TRBV6-2 or TRBV6-3 to TRBJ1-5; D ambiguous. Germline loops: CDR1 MNHEY, CDR2 SVGEGT. This CDR3 is built from 17 residues. Trimming took 2 bases from V and 3 from J, leaving 17 bases between them.

V usage is TRBV6-5 and J usage is TRBJ1-1, with TRBD1 identical over 7 bases. Germline V CDR1 and CDR2: MNHEY, SVGAGI. V lost 5 bases and J lost 11; bases outside the gene matches: 8. The CDR3 runs 12 residues. CDR3 protein: CASSPQGGWAFF. The CDR3 DNA is TGTGCCAGCAGTCCTCAGGGGGGGTGGGCTTTCTTT.

The chain is built from TRBV6-5 and TRBJ1-2; possibly TRBD1 for D (5 bases). V was shortened by 6 bases and J by 0 bases, with 14 bases between the two germline ends. Germline V CDR1 and CDR2: MNHEY, SVGAGI. The CDR3 extends over 15 amino acids. CDR3: CASRLEGRSNYGYTF. DNA of the CDR3: TGTGCCAGCAGGTTAGAGGGGCGCTCTAACTATGGCTACACCTTC.

This chain links TRBV30 with TRBJ1-1, with no clear D. The CDR3 contains 13 residues. The V end was cut by 6 bases, the J end by 2 bases, with 13 bases between. In germline, CDR1 is GTSNPN, CDR2 SVGIG (reference sequence). This chain's CDR3 is CACTGLHNTEAFF. The CDR3 DNA follows: TGTGCCTGCACCGGACTCCATAACACTGAAGCTTTCTTT.

The rearrangement joins TRBV19 to TRBJ1-2; tentative D call: TRBD1 (6 bases). There are 14 residues in the CDR3. Germline CDR1 is LNHDA and CDR2 is SQIVND (reference sequence). Trimming left V 5 bases short and J 0 bases short, with 10 bases between. The CDR3 DNA reads as TGTGCCAGTAGTGTCGGACAGTCTAACTATGGCTACACCTTC. It yields the protein CASSVGQSNYGYTF.

The chain uses TRBV2 and TRBJ2-5, with a tentative D call TRBD1 (6 bases). Trimming shortened V by 3 bases and J by 5 bases, and 16 bases separated the two germline ends. The germline V gene has CDR1 SNHLY and CDR2 FYNNEI. This CDR3 is built from 15 residues. The CDR3 sequence: CASSEGAGWMETQYF. The DNA of the CDR3 is TGTGCCAGCAGTGAGGGGGCAGGGTGGATGGAGACCCAGTACTTC.

The chain links TRBV4-3 to TRBJ2-3; TRBD2 agrees at 9 bases. Germline V CDR1 and CDR2: LGHNA, YSLEER. The ends lost 1 base at V and 1 base at J; junction bases unmatched: 6. The CDR3 runs 17 residues. The CDR3 region has the DNA TGCGCCAGCAGCCAAGGGGTTGCGGGGGGGCGCACAGATACGCAGTATTTT. This translates into CASSQGVAGGRTDTQYF.

V and J are TRBV6-5 and TRBJ1-2, with D possibly TRBD1 on 6 matching bases. CDR3 length: 13 amino acids. Per the germline V gene, CDR1 is MNHEY and CDR2 is SVGAGI. Deletions cut 11 bases from V and 4 bases from J, with 17 bases between. Here the CDR3 DNA reads TGTGCCTCGTGGTGGGGGCAAGGCTATGGCTACACCTTC. This translates into CASWWGQGYGYTF.

The chain uses TRBV7-9 and TRBJ1-1; D gene ambiguous. Looked up from germline, CDR1 is SEHNR and CDR2 is FQNEAQ (reference sequence). There are 13 residues in the CDR3. Between the trimmed V and J ends, which lost 5 bases and 3 bases, there was a span of 10 bases. The CDR3 is CASSRRRDTEAFF. The CDR3 DNA reads as TGTGCCAGCAGCCGCCGACGGGACACTGAAGCTTTCTTT. Based on the CDR3 plus reference TRBV7-9 and TRBJ1-1, the full variable domain is DTGVSQNPRHKITKRGQNVTFRCDPISEHNRLYWYRQTLGQGPEFLTYFQNEAQLEKSRLLSDRFSAERPKGSFSTLEIQRTEQGDSAMYLCASSRRRDTEAFFGQGTRLTVV.

This rearrangement joins TRBV6-5 to TRBJ2-2, with D hard to call. The V end lost 0 bases, the J end lost 7 bases, and 12 bases lay between the germline ends. This CDR3 spans 15 amino acids. Germline CDR1 reads MNHEY; CDR2 reads SVGAGI. CDR3 residues: CASSYSTGYGGELFF. CDR3 coding DNA: TGTGCCAGCAGTTACTCGACGGGCTACGGCGGGGAGCTGTTTTTT.